Included here is one T cell receptor beta chain sequence, with context. Its matching antigen is unknown. Only in-frame clones appear in the TCRdb table, and some are missing; sequencing was by immunoSEQ multiplex PCR. Among under 70,000 clones listed, 70% to 90% were seen once. V lost 6 bases and J lost 7; bases outside the gene matches: 12. This CDR3 spans 14 amino acids. The germline V gene encodes CDR1 SGDLS and CDR2 YYNGEE. The data derive from a study of T cells in localized non-small cell lung cancer. Study-wide points: Highest T cell clonality was seen in uninvolved adjacent lung, surpassing that measured in tumor. Higher blood T cell density tracked longer overall survival. Appearance in adjacent lung was seen for a median around 58 of the top 100 tumor clones.

The sequence was obtained from a woman aged 35 to 75 with stage I lung adenocarcinoma. The starting material was peripheral blood, obtained before any cancer treatment. This sequence joins TRBV9 and TRBJ1-2; 7 nucleotides match TRBD1. The CDR3 loop is CASTGHKRGLGYTF. CDR3 DNA sequence: TGTGCCAGCACCGGGCATAAAAGGGGGCTTGGCTACACCTTC. The entire variable domain, with the rest obtained from reference TRBV9 and TRBJ1-2, is as follows: DSGVTQTPKHLITATGQRVTLRCSPRSGDLSVYWYQQSLDQGLQFLIQYYNGEERAKGNILERFSAQQFPDLHSELNLSSLELGDSALYFCASTGHKRGLGYTFGSGTRLTVV.